This T cell receptor (beta chain) is from a study of blood T cell repertoires in COVID-19. How the authors handled the data: From reference gene primer amplification, estimates of nucleated cell counts were derived. Only in-frame clones appear in the TCRdb table, and some are missing; sequencing was by immunoSEQ multiplex PCR. That table furnishes V, J and clone size, whereas the DNA furnished D and trimming. The sample shows some 300,000 clones, approximately 88% of them seen only once. The CDR3 runs to 15 residues. V lost 0 bases and J lost 0, with 9 bases in between. The germline CDR1 and CDR2 sequences are SGHRS and YFSETQ.

Sample: peripheral blood. The source is a woman in her twenties or thirties who had recovered from COVID-19. The chain links TRBV5-1 to TRBJ1-2, with D unclear. The CDR3 DNA is TGCGCCAGCAGCTTGGGGCGGGGTCCTAACTATGGCTACACCTTC. Its translation: CASSLGRGPNYGYTF.